What follows is one T cell receptor (beta chain) and its context. This sample is part of a study of blood T cell repertoires in COVID-19. This table comes from immunoSEQ multiplex PCR, and its TCRdb copy is limited to in-frame clones, with some not included. The repertoire holds some 180,000 clones, with roughly nine tenths as singletons. Enrollees, about 18 to 95 years old, lived in fewer than 25 US areas. Looked up from germline, CDR1 is LNHDA and CDR2 is SQIVND (reference sequence). This CDR3 comprises 17 residues. V gave up 6 bases and J gave up 3 bases; unmatched junction bases: 14. This clonotype was obtained from a woman aged 40 to 50 in a cohort exposed to, infected with or recovered from COVID-19 (not recorded which). The chain couples TRBV19 to TRBJ2-1; 7 bases align to TRBD1. The source material was PBMCs or T cells enriched from blood (not recorded which). The CDR3 nucleotides are TGTGCCAGTAGCAGCCTTGAGGGGGACAGCCACTACAATGAGCAGTTCTTC. Translating gives CASSSLEGDSHYNEQFF.